These T cell receptor beta chains were read from a single sample in a study of shared clonotypes between healthy human individuals. The method was immunoSEQ multiplex PCR; TCRdb's version includes in-frame clones alone and lacks a portion of them. Of under 1,900,000 clones listed, approximately 98.5% are singletons. Sequencing was done on a sample of naive CD4+ T cells sorted from blood. Source of these receptors: a man aged 30 to 39 in good health. Each CDR3 is given with its conserved first and last residue.

V gene: TRBV5-1; J gene: TRBJ2-7; CDR3 protein: CASSLNPGLTGVPEQYF
V gene: TRBV28; J gene: TRBJ2-7; CDR3 protein: CASSLVVAAGQGEQYF
V gene: TRBV5-1; J gene: TRBJ2-7; CDR3 protein: CASSLEASGTAYEQYF
V gene: TRBV28; J gene: TRBJ2-5; CDR3 protein: CASSLAGGSETQYF
V gene: TRBV29-1; J gene: TRBJ2-2; CDR3 protein: CSATAFSGPTGELFF
V gene: TRBV25-1; J gene: TRBJ2-3; CDR3 protein: CASDSRDSGADTQYF
V gene: TRBV18; J gene: TRBJ1-3; CDR3 protein: CASSPPARLSGNTIYF
V gene: TRBV18; J gene: TRBJ2-7; CDR3 protein: CASSPDLQGGNEQYF
V gene: TRBV27; J gene: TRBJ1-5; CDR3 protein: CASGKRQGPQPQHF
V gene: TRBV7-6; J gene: TRBJ2-3; CDR3 protein: CASSPRAPADTQYF
V gene: TRBV28; J gene: TRBJ1-2; CDR3 protein: CASTRWDSLNGYTF
V gene: TRBV25-1; J gene: TRBJ2-1; CDR3 protein: CASSEWEGNEQFF
V gene: TRBV27; J gene: TRBJ2-2; CDR3 protein: CASKVRANLPGELFF
V gene: TRBV10-1; J gene: TRBJ2-1; CDR3 protein: CASSEGTLYHTYNEQFF
V gene: TRBV20-1; J gene: TRBJ1-1; CDR3 protein: CSAPRGFEAFF
V gene: TRBV6-6; J gene: TRBJ2-7; CDR3 protein: CASSPIRGQGTYEQYF
V gene: TRBV27; J gene: TRBJ1-2; CDR3 protein: CASSFFLGGEPYGYTF
V gene: TRBV6-5; J gene: TRBJ2-3; CDR3 protein: CASSYSGDTQYF
V gene: TRBV19; J gene: TRBJ1-5; CDR3 protein: CASSSRGGGGQPQHF
V gene: TRBV2; J gene: TRBJ2-7; CDR3 protein: CASSELYEQYF
V gene: TRBV20-1; J gene: TRBJ2-3; CDR3 protein: CSAGLLDTQYF
V gene: TRBV12-5; J gene: TRBJ1-1; CDR3 protein: CASAGRTGTEAFF
V gene: TRBV15; J gene: TRBJ2-7; CDR3 protein: CATSRGRGSEQYF
V gene: TRBV5-1; J gene: TRBJ2-2; CDR3 protein: CASRTNTGTSSTGELFF
V gene: TRBV6-5; J gene: TRBJ2-7; CDR3 protein: CASKRGSYEQYF
V gene: TRBV15; J gene: TRBJ2-7; CDR3 protein: CATSRSHDSAGTTPYEQYF
V gene: TRBV9; J gene: TRBJ2-1; CDR3 protein: CASSLNVGGNEQFF
V gene: TRBV2; J gene: TRBJ1-5; CDR3 protein: CASSLGLDQPQHF
V gene: TRBV5-1; J gene: TRBJ2-1; CDR3 protein: CASSWNSGRGNNEQFF
V gene: TRBV5-8; J gene: TRBJ1-5; CDR3 protein: CASSITGQGNQPQHF
V gene: TRBV9; J gene: TRBJ2-7; CDR3 protein: CASSVATSGSSGSYEQYF
V gene: TRBV15; J gene: TRBJ2-7; CDR3 protein: CATSRGVGSGYYEQYF
V gene: TRBV5-1; J gene: TRBJ2-4; CDR3 protein: CASSLAVGQGTNIQYF
V gene: TRBV30; J gene: TRBJ1-1; CDR3 protein: CAWSVLDRVEAFF
V gene: TRBV18; J gene: TRBJ2-7; CDR3 protein: CASSGGAGYEQYF
V gene: TRBV18; J gene: TRBJ2-5; CDR3 protein: CASSPPQETQYF
V gene: TRBV9; J gene: TRBJ2-7; CDR3 protein: CASSVVRLAGVGGGKVRSYEQYF
V gene: TRBV29-1; J gene: TRBJ1-2; CDR3 protein: CSVLPPVKTGGYTF
V gene: TRBV18; J gene: TRBJ2-7; CDR3 protein: CASSPEPGAYEQYF
V gene: TRBV2; J gene: TRBJ2-7; CDR3 protein: CASSDPGALGTYEQYF
V gene: TRBV5-5; J gene: TRBJ2-1; CDR3 protein: CASSLSPGQDNEQFF
V gene: TRBV2; J gene: TRBJ2-4; CDR3 protein: CASRYEKRLAKNIQYF